These T cell receptor beta chains were read from a single sample in a study of T cell repertoires in cytomegalovirus infection. TCRdb re-derived calls from the reads in MiXCR, one entry per CDR3 protein. The sample consists of 400,000 to 550,000 distinct CDR3 sequences, approximately 11% of them appearing once. The specimen was PBMCs. These receptors all stem from a human donor in good health (CMV status not recorded). Some clones in this sample may be carry-over from other donors' samples. The CDR3 runs from the conserved cysteine through the conserved F or W. A D gene is named only where the DNA matches it firmly. Clone size is not always given. Where it is, it says once, few, many or a class for expanded clones.

D,J,V,size,CDR3,DNA
-,TRBJ2-4,TRBV18,-,CASSPPNQGRDIQYF,TGTGCCAGCTCACCACCGAATCAGGGAAGGGACATTCAGTACTTC
TRBD2,TRBJ2-1,TRBV10-2,-,CASSEDGGSSYNEQFF,TGCGCCAGCAGTGAAGATGGCGGGAGTTCCTACAATGAGCAGTTCTTC
TRBD2,TRBJ2-1,TRBV20-1,-,CSARDWLAEPRRSYNEQFF,TGCAGTGCTAGAGATTGGCTAGCGGAGCCCCGCAGGTCCTACAATGAGCAGTTCTTC
-,TRBJ1-4,TRBV12-3/TRBV12-4,many,CASSLGEEKLFF,TGTGCCAGCAGTTTAGGAGAGGAAAAACTGTTTTTT
TRBD1,TRBJ1-2,TRBV7-9,many,CASSLYRGEGYGYTF,TGTGCCAGCAGCTTATACAGGGGGGAAGGCTATGGCTACACCTTC
-,TRBJ2-7,TRBV4-2,many,CASSQVGYEQYF,TGTGCCAGCAGCCAAGTGGGATACGAGCAGTACTTC
-,TRBJ2-5,TRBV15,many,CATSRGGFQETQYF,TGTGCCACCAGCAGAGGCGGCTTCCAAGAGACCCAGTACTTC
-,TRBJ1-4,TRBV6-1,many,CASSSYLRAGPTNEKLFF,TGTGCCAGCAGTTCTTACCTGAGGGCAGGGCCAACTAATGAAAAACTGTTTTTT
-,TRBJ1-5,TRBV6-6,-,CASLEGMSNQPQHF,TGTGCCAGCCTAGAGGGGATGAGCAATCAGCCCCAGCATTTT
TRBD1,TRBJ1-3,TRBV6-5,many,CASSRTGGSGNTIYF,TGTGCCAGCAGTCGCACAGGGGGATCAGGAAACACCATATATTTT
TRBD2,TRBJ2-5,TRBV7-9,-,CASSLTSERAGETQYF,TGTGCCAGCAGCTTGACTAGCGAGAGGGCCGGGGAGACCCAGTACTTC
-,TRBJ2-1,TRBV6-1,many,CASSDPMGPHSPNEQFF,TGTGCCAGCAGTGACCCTATGGGACCCCATTCCCCCAATGAGCAGTTCTTC
-,TRBJ2-7,TRBV6-6,few,CASSYSTGQRSYEQYF,TGTGCCAGCAGTTACTCGACGGGACAAAGGTCCTACGAGCAGTACTTC
-,TRBJ1-1,TRBV7-6,many,CASSLVGERTEAFF,TGTGCCAGCAGCTTAGTAGGGGAAAGGACTGAAGCTTTCTTT
-,TRBJ2-2,TRBV7-2,many,CASSLRLVGVGGELFF,TGTGCCAGCAGCTTAAGGCTAGTAGGGGTAGGCGGGGAGCTGTTTTTT
-,TRBJ1-4,TRBV20-1,many,CSVPGSTNEKLFF,TGCAGTGTCCCAGGGTCTACTAATGAAAAACTGTTTTTT